A selection of T cell receptor beta chains follows, all from one sample in a study of blood T cell repertoires in COVID-19. Libraries were prepared by immunoSEQ multiplex PCR; TCRdb keeps only in-frame clonotypes and omits some of them. Seen here are approximately 470,000 clones, 70% to 90% observed once, and the top ten hold approximately 3%. Sequences were obtained from peripheral blood. These receptor sequences come from a human donor in a cohort sampled during active COVID-19. Each CDR3 is given with its conserved first and last residue. The D gene is left open where the match is weak. Size values are once, few and many counts, or a class for expanded clones, and some rows have none.

size,V,D,J,DNA,CDR3
NA,TRBV7-9,TRBD2,TRBJ2-1,TGTGCCAGCAGCTCGGGACTAGCGGGTGGAAATGAGCAGTTCTTC,CASSSGLAGGNEQFF
NA,TRBV28,TRBD2,TRBJ2-7,TGTGCCAGCAACCAACCGGGACTAGCGGGAGTCGAGCAGTACTTC,CASNQPGLAGVEQYF
NA,TRBV11-3,TRBD2,TRBJ2-2,TGTGCCAGCAGCCCCTCTGTTGGACTAGGTACCACCGGGGAGCTGTTTTTT,CASSPSVGLGTTGELFF
NA,TRBV7-2,NA,TRBJ1-6,TGTGCCAGCAGCTTAGCCCAGGGTTCTCAGGGTTCACCCCTCCACTTT,CASSLAQGSQGSPLHF
few,TRBV2,NA,TRBJ1-3,TGTGCCAGCACCGACTCAATCGAGAGCTCTGGAAACACCATATATTTT,CASTDSIESSGNTIYF
NA,TRBV28,NA,TRBJ1-1,TGTGCCAGCAGCCCAGGAGGGGCGGGCACTGAAGCTTTCTTT,CASSPGGAGTEAFF
NA,TRBV11-2,TRBD1,TRBJ2-3,TGTGCCAGCAGCTCAAGGACAGGGGCTGGTCAGCCTAACACAGATACGCAGTATTTT,CASSSRTGAGQPNTDTQYF
NA,TRBV5-1,TRBD1,TRBJ2-1,TGCGCCAGCAGCTTCAACCGGGACAGGGGAGGCAATGAGCAGTTCTTC,CASSFNRDRGGNEQFF
few,TRBV12-3/TRBV12-4,NA,TRBJ2-5,TGTGCCAGCAGGGGGACTGAACGGGAGACCCAGTACTTC,CASRGTERETQYF
NA,TRBV9,NA,TRBJ1-2,TGTGCCAGCAGCGTATTCGGGGGGGCCCGAGGAGGTGGCTACACCTTC,CASSVFGGARGGGYTF
NA,TRBV7-3,TRBD1,TRBJ2-7,TGTGCCAGCAGCTTAGTCCGTCCCGGACAGGGTGGGGGCGAGCAGTACTTC,CASSLVRPGQGGGEQYF
NA,TRBV9,NA,TRBJ2-2,TGTGCCAGCAGCGTCCAACCACATCCCGGGGAGCTGTTTTTT,CASSVQPHPGELFF
NA,TRBV7-2,TRBD1,TRBJ2-3,TGTGCCAGCAGCTTAGGACAGGGGTTCACAGATACGCAGTATTTT,CASSLGQGFTDTQYF
NA,TRBV4-3,NA,TRBJ2-7,TGCGCCAGCAGCCAAGATAGGGCCGATAGGGGGGAGCAGTACTTC,CASSQDRADRGEQYF
once,TRBV19,NA,TRBJ1-1,TGTGCCAGTAGCAGACAGGAGCCGAACACTGAAGCTTTCTTT,CASSRQEPNTEAFF
NA,TRBV19,TRBD2,TRBJ2-2,TGTGCCACCCAACGGGCTAGCGGGAGCCCCCTGAACACCGGGGAGCTGTTTTTT,CATQRASGSPLNTGELFF
NA,TRBV5-1,NA,TRBJ2-3,TGCGCCAGCAAGGGTACAGCGGGCACAGATACGCAGTATTTT,CASKGTAGTDTQYF
NA,TRBV5-6,NA,TRBJ1-2,TGTGCCAGCAGCACCCCACAGGGTGCTGGCTACACCTTC,CASSTPQGAGYTF
few,TRBV7-3,NA,TRBJ2-2,TGTGCCAGCAGCTTAAGGAGCCCAGACGGGGAGCTGTTTTTT,CASSLRSPDGELFF
NA,TRBV4-3,TRBD2,TRBJ2-5,TGCGCCAGCAGCCTCGGAAATTCCGGGACTAGCGGCCAAGAGACCCAGTACTTC,CASSLGNSGTSGQETQYF
NA,TRBV19,TRBD1,TRBJ2-1,TGTGCCAGTAGTGGGACAGGGGATTTGGGTGAGCAGTTCTTC,CASSGTGDLGEQFF
NA,TRBV29-1,TRBD1,TRBJ1-1,TGCAGCGTTGGACAGGGGAGGACTGAAGCTTTCTTT,CSVGQGRTEAFF
NA,TRBV21-1,NA,TRBJ1-3,TGTGCCAGCAGCTACATTCCACGGGACAGGGGATCTTGGGTGGTCTCTGGAAACACCATATATTTT,CASSYIPRDRGSWVVSGNTIYF
NA,TRBV18,NA,TRBJ2-7,TGTGCCAGCTCACCACCGAAATCAGTAGCGTCAGATGAGTACGAGCAGTACTTC,CASSPPKSVASDEYEQYF
NA,TRBV24-1,TRBD1,TRBJ2-7,TGTGCCACCAGTGCCCGACAGGGGGTAAGCGAGCAGTACTTC,CATSARQGVSEQYF
few,TRBV11-2,TRBD1,TRBJ2-7,TGTGCCAGTAAGCCGGGACAGGGGGCGTATGAGCAGTACTTC,CASKPGQGAYEQYF
NA,TRBV18,NA,TRBJ2-1,TGTGCCAGCTCACCACTCCTACAGGGTAGCTCCTACAATGAGCAGTTCTTC,CASSPLLQGSSYNEQFF
NA,TRBV13,NA,TRBJ2-3,TGTGCCAGCAGCTTTCAGTTGGATACGCAGTATTTT,CASSFQLDTQYF
NA,TRBV30,NA,TRBJ2-1,TGTGCCTGGAGTGTAGGGGATGGGGTTGAGCAGTTCTTC,CAWSVGDGVEQFF
NA,TRBV25-1,NA,TRBJ1-1,TGTGCCAGCAGTGCCAAATACACTGAAGCTTTCTTT,CASSAKYTEAFF
few,TRBV2,TRBD2,TRBJ2-5,TGTGCCACCAGGCCTAGCGGGAGATTGGAGGAGACCCAGTACTTC,CATRPSGRLEETQYF
NA,TRBV7-8,TRBD1,TRBJ1-6,TGTGCCAGCAGCTTACGGACAGGGGGCCAGGCTTATTCACCCCTCCACTTT,CASSLRTGGQAYSPLHF
NA,TRBV7-3,TRBD2,TRBJ2-7,TGTGCCAGCAGCTCGAACCTAGCGGGAACGGGGGAGCAGTACTTC,CASSSNLAGTGEQYF
NA,TRBV9,TRBD2,TRBJ2-5,TGTGCCAGCAGCGCGGGCCGACTAGCGGGGTACCAAGAGACCCAGTACTTC,CASSAGRLAGYQETQYF
NA,TRBV19,NA,TRBJ1-1,TGTGCCAGTGGAGTTGTAGGCGCTATGAACACTGAAGCTTTCTTT,CASGVVGAMNTEAFF
NA,TRBV10-3,TRBD1,TRBJ2-5,TGTGCCATCAGTGGCGGACAGGGAGTGGTGGGCCAAGAGACCCAGTACTTC,CAISGGQGVVGQETQYF
NA,TRBV20-1,NA,TRBJ2-3,TGCAGTGCTAGTCCGACGACACAATTCGGCACAGATACGCAGTATTTT,CSASPTTQFGTDTQYF
NA,TRBV7-2,TRBD2,TRBJ2-7,TGTGCCAGCAGCTTTTTAGCGGGAGGGCCCTACGAGCAGTACTTC,CASSFLAGGPYEQYF
NA,TRBV9,TRBD1,TRBJ2-2,TGTGCCAGCAGCGTAGCGGGACAGGGCACCGGGGAGCTGTTTTTT,CASSVAGQGTGELFF
NA,TRBV29-1,NA,TRBJ2-1,TGCAGCGTTGAGCCTAGCGCCTCCAATGAGCAGTTCTTC,CSVEPSASNEQFF
NA,TRBV6-6,NA,TRBJ2-5,TGTGCCAGCAGTTACTCGCGGGAGACCCAGTACTTC,CASSYSRETQYF
few,TRBV18,NA,TRBJ2-7,TGTGCCAGCTCACCACGGGGCGGCGAGCAGTACTTC,CASSPRGGEQYF
NA,TRBV21-1,NA,TRBJ2-3,TGTGCCAGCAGCATGGTCATTAAGATAGCGGAGTTCACAGATACGCAGTATTTT,CASSMVIKIAEFTDTQYF
NA,TRBV29-1,NA,TRBJ2-1,TGCAGCGTCCAAGACAGTCCGGGTTACAATGAGCAGTTCTTC,CSVQDSPGYNEQFF
NA,TRBV12-3/TRBV12-4,NA,TRBJ1-3,TGTGCCAGCAGCTGGGGCCAAGCCACCATATATTTT,CASSWGQATIYF
once,TRBV28,NA,TRBJ1-4,TGTGCCAGCAGTCCGCGGACAAATGAAAAACTGTTTTTT,CASSPRTNEKLFF
NA,TRBV5-1,TRBD2,TRBJ2-2,TGCGCCAGCAGCTTCTCCACTAGCGGCGGGGAGCTGTTTTTT,CASSFSTSGGELFF
once,TRBV5-8,TRBD1,TRBJ1-5,TGTGCCAGCAGCTTGGGACAGGGGGCGATGTACAATCAGCCCCAGCATTTT,CASSLGQGAMYNQPQHF
NA,TRBV7-6,TRBD1,TRBJ1-2,TGTGCCAGCAGCCAGCTGACAGGGAACTATGGCTACACCTTC,CASSQLTGNYGYTF
NA,TRBV18,TRBD2,TRBJ2-5,TGTGCCAGCTCACCACAAAGGGCGTGGACTAGCGCTCAAGAGACCCAGTACTTC,CASSPQRAWTSAQETQYF
NA,TRBV5-1,TRBD2,TRBJ2-1,TGCGCCAGCAGCTTGGAGGCTAGCGGGAGGGCCAATGAGCAGTTCTTC,CASSLEASGRANEQFF
NA,TRBV7-2,TRBD1,TRBJ2-7,TGTGCCAGCAGCGCGACAGGGGGTAGCTACGAGCAGTACTTC,CASSATGGSYEQYF
NA,TRBV5-1,NA,TRBJ2-1,TGCGCCAGCAGCTTGGTCCGAGACAGCGAATACTCCTACAATGAGCAGTTCTTC,CASSLVRDSEYSYNEQFF
NA,TRBV5-1,TRBD2,TRBJ2-3,TGCGCCAGCAGCTTGCTGACTAGCGGGAATACAGATACGCAGTATTTT,CASSLLTSGNTDTQYF
few,TRBV6-2/TRBV6-3,NA,TRBJ1-5,TGTGCCAGCAGTTATGTCAGCGGGAATCAGCCCCAGCATTTT,CASSYVSGNQPQHF
NA,TRBV21-1,NA,TRBJ2-7,TGTGCCAGCAGCGACAGGACTAGCGGGCCGACCTACGAGCAGTACTTC,CASSDRTSGPTYEQYF
NA,TRBV5-1,TRBD1,TRBJ2-7,TGCGCCAGCAGCTTGGTAACAGGGGTCGAGCAGTACTTC,CASSLVTGVEQYF
NA,TRBV18,NA,TRBJ2-7,TGTGCCAGCTCACCACCGGTCCAGGAGGCCCGCGAGCAGTACTTC,CASSPPVQEAREQYF
NA,TRBV7-7,NA,TRBJ2-2,TGTGCTAGCAGCCCACGCGTGGGAGCCCCCACCGGGGAGCTGTTTTTT,CASSPRVGAPTGELFF